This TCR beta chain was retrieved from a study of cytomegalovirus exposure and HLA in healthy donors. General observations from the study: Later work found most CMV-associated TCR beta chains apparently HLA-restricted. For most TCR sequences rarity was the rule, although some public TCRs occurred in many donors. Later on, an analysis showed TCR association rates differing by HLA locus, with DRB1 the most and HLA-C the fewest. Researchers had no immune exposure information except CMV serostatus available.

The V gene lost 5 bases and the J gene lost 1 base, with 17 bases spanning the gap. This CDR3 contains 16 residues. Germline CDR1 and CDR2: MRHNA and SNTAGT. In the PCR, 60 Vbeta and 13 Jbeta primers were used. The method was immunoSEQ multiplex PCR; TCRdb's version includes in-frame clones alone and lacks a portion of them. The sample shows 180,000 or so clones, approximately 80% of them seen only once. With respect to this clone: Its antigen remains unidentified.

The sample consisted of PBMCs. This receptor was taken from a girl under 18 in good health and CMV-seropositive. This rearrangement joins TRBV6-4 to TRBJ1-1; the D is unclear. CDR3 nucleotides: TGTGCCAGCAGTTTTGCCCCCGGAGGGAGGAACACTGAAGCTTTCTTT. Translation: CASSFAPGGRNTEAFF.